The 7 T cell receptor beta chains given below trace back to one sample, sequenced in a study of blood T cells in healthy people across ages. Primers used in a second PCR of roughly 6 to 11 cycles were a sample-barcoded 5' primer and a J-beta primer mix. Via MiXCR, TCRdb re-called the 5' RACE reads, giving one row per CDR3 protein. Among roughly 800,000 distinct CDR3 sequences, about 34% were seen once, and the ten largest hold approximately 13%. The specimen sequenced was blood. These receptors all stem from a man aged 18 to 30 in good health.

The chain recombines TRBV19 with TRBJ1-2; D call uncertain. The germline V and J ends were trimmed by 4 bases and 5 bases, with 23 bases remaining between them. Germline V gene data show CDR1 as LNHDA and CDR2 as SQIVND (reference sequence). The CDR3 contains 17 residues. Written as DNA, the CDR3 is TGTGCCAGTAGTACCCAGCCTAGACCGCGCCCGGGATATGGCTACACCTTC. Protein product: CASSTQPRPRPGYGYTF.

In its sample, this clonotype was seen a few times. One end of the junction does not line up with germline, which may come from a read error. The chain employs TRBV5-1 and TRBJ2-7; 8 nucleotides align to TRBD2. This CDR3 has 16 residues. Germline CDR1 and CDR2: SGHRS and YFSETQ. Written as DNA, the CDR3 is TGCGCCAGAAGCTTGGAAATAAGCGGGGGCTCCTACGAGCAGTACTTC. Its translation is CARSLEISGGSYEQYF. Together with reference TRBV5-1 and TRBJ2-7, the CDR3 gives the full variable domain: KAGVTQTPRYLIKTRGQQVTLSCSPISGHRSVSWYQQTPGQGLQFLFEYFSETQRNKGNFPGRFSGRQFSNSRSEMNVSTLELGDSALYLCARSLEISGGSYEQYFGPGTRLTVT.

V gene TRBV10-3 combines with J gene TRBJ2-1; D is unclear. The CDR3 has 13 residues. The germline V gene has CDR1 ENHRY and CDR2 SYGVKD. Trimming left V 4 bases short and J 8 bases short, with 12 bases between. The CDR3 region is CAISASPYDEQFF. The CDR3 nucleotides read TGTGCCATCAGTGCCTCCCCTTACGATGAGCAGTTCTTC.

The chain is built from TRBV20-1 and TRBJ2-3; D may be TRBD1 or TRBD2 (5 bases each). CDR1 and CDR2 from the germline V gene are DFQATT and SNEGSKA (reference sequence). This CDR3 spans 15 amino acids. With 3 bases removed from V and 0 bases from J, the gap between germline ends came to 13 bases. CDR3: CSARAFEGSTDTQYF. CDR3 nucleotide sequence: TGCAGTGCTAGGGCATTCGAGGGGAGCACAGATACGCAGTATTTT.

This clonotype occurred once. V is TRBV5-1 and J is TRBJ1-1, with D unclear. The CDR3 has 16 residues. Trimming cost V 0 bases and J 1 base, with 13 bases left between them. Per germline, CDR1 SGHRS and CDR2 YFSETQ. CDR3 nucleotides: TGCGCCAGCAGCTTGGGGCCGTCGAGGGAGAACACTGAAGCTTTCTTT. Translation gives CASSLGPSRENTEAFF. The variable domain in full, completed from reference TRBV5-1 and TRBJ1-1, reads KAGVTQTPRYLIKTRGQQVTLSCSPISGHRSVSWYQQTPGQGLQFLFEYFSETQRNKGNFPGRFSGRQFSNSRSEMNVSTLELGDSALYLCASSLGPSRENTEAFFGQGTRLTVV.

Notes on this clonotype: Sequence at one end of the junction differs from germline and may be a read error. This chain links TRBV27 with TRBJ1-2, with TRBD1 matching 7 bases. CDR3 length: 13 amino acids. Germline V gene lookup returns CDR1 MNHEY and CDR2 SMNVEV (reference sequence). As DNA, the CDR3 is TGTGCCAGCAGTGTATCAGGGGGGATCGGCTACACCTTC. Its translation: CASSVSGGIGYTF.

This clonotype was counted many times. This rearrangement joins TRBV20-1 to TRBJ2-1, with D unclear. Trimming cost V 5 bases and J 4 bases, with 6 bases left between them. Germline V gene data show CDR1 as DFQATT and CDR2 as SNEGSKA (reference sequence). The CDR3 spans 11 residues. For the CDR3, the DNA is TGCAGTGCTGGCCGTTACAATGAGCAGTTCTTC. It codes for CSAGRYNEQFF.